The TCR beta chain described here comes from a study of cytomegalovirus exposure and HLA in healthy donors. General study results and limits: Most TCR beta V segments were productive about 87% or about 30% of the time in an earlier analysis. Later on, an analysis found that several of the most significant clusters appeared to be linked to common viral pathogens, which included parvovirus B19. A later analysis linked a missense variant in DCLRE1C to the trimming of TCR beta V and J genes.

Primers included in the PCR were 60 Vbeta and 13 Jbeta primers. The data were produced by immunoSEQ multiplex PCR, yet TCRdb's version contains in-frame clones alone and is incomplete. The table lists under 250,000 clones, roughly 85% of them singletons. This CDR3 is built from 14 residues. The V and J ends lost 5 bases and 2 bases, in that order; junction bases with no gene match: 1. The germline gives CDR1 SSHAT, CDR2 FNYEAQ (reference sequence). Comment on this clone: The antigen is unknown.

The J gene is TRBJ2-1, the V gene TRBV7-7; 9 nucleotides align to TRBD2. The sample comprised PBMCs. The source is a girl aged 2-10 years in good health and CMV-seronegative. The CDR3 DNA follows: TGTGCCAGCAGCCCTAGCGGGGCCTACAATGAGCAGTTCTTC. This gives the protein CASSPSGAYNEQFF.